Listed below are T cell receptor beta chains from one sample, sequenced in a study of cytomegalovirus exposure and HLA in healthy donors. The repertoire was sequenced with immunoSEQ multiplex PCR; TCRdb's copy has only in-frame clones and lacks some. This sample carries about 180,000 clones, less than 90% of them seen once, and the ten largest clones take around 1.4%. Sequencing input: PBMCs. The receptor set was obtained from a girl aged 10 to 17 in good health and CMV-seropositive. CDR3s include the opening cysteine and the closing phenylalanine or tryptophan. The size field is filled for only some rows; it gives once, few, many or a size class.

j_call,clone_size,v_call,cdr3_aa
TRBJ2-7,once,TRBV29-1,CSVGETGSPYEQYF
TRBJ2-1,.,TRBV19,CASSSGQGDYNEQFF
TRBJ2-7,.,TRBV13,CASSHSGTGGGEQYF
TRBJ2-1,once,TRBV5-1,CASSSRYAALGEQFF
TRBJ2-2,.,TRBV6-5,CASSYSIGSTGELFF
TRBJ1-4,.,TRBV19,CASKAGGRREKLFF
TRBJ2-7,few,TRBV5-4,CASSLAGGSSYEQYF
TRBJ1-1,.,TRBV30,CAWSQGATEAFF
TRBJ2-1,.,TRBV2,CASSEGFSFAVSSYNEQFF
TRBJ1-3,.,TRBV7-3,CASSLSPGGPGNTIYF
TRBJ2-6,.,TRBV9,CASSVFSSGANVLTF
TRBJ2-7,.,TRBV27,CASSLVSAGPYEQYF
TRBJ2-2,.,TRBV19,CASSNGQGYGTGELFF
TRBJ2-5,.,TRBV10-1,CASSDYGRGGETQYF
TRBJ2-1,.,TRBV5-4,CASSSGTSWGSYNEQFF
TRBJ2-7,.,TRBV27,CASSLGTVGVYEQYF
TRBJ2-3,.,TRBV27,CASSLSPTSGWGNTQYF
TRBJ2-3,.,TRBV18,CASSPNFVGGGTDTQYF
TRBJ2-1,.,TRBV25-1,CASSELRGLAADNEQFF
TRBJ2-5,.,TRBV5-1,CASSRSASGLQETQYF
TRBJ2-2,.,TRBV7-9,CASSPLPGQGAIAGGELFF
TRBJ1-4,.,TRBV15,CATSSVGQEGKKLFF
TRBJ2-2,.,TRBV5-1,CASSVRTGDTGELFF
TRBJ2-1,.,TRBV7-2,CASSPRVGLSGHYNEQFF
TRBJ2-7,.,TRBV7-9,CASSLPGGAYEQYF
TRBJ2-1,.,TRBV5-1,CASSEGQSYNEQFF
TRBJ2-2,.,TRBV5-4,CASSLTASVTGELFF
TRBJ1-2,.,TRBV9,CASSVVQGITGVNYGYTF
TRBJ2-7,.,TRBV18,CASSPQGLHEQYF
TRBJ2-1,.,TRBV5-1,CASSLEPLSYEQFF
TRBJ1-2,.,TRBV6-5,CASSYSTGGYGYTF
TRBJ1-5,.,TRBV19,CASSIERAGPSNQPQHF
TRBJ1-2,.,TRBV7-9,CASSFSRDRKFYGYTF
TRBJ2-1,.,TRBV18,CASSPGTSGYNEQFF
TRBJ2-3,.,TRBV7-2,CASSIRLAGVTDTQYF
TRBJ2-7,.,TRBV30,CAWSETDYEQYF
TRBJ1-2,.,TRBV29-1,CSVEVTDRYGYTF
TRBJ1-1,.,TRBV6-6,CASSHGQFAEAFF
TRBJ2-7,.,TRBV7-2,CASSPRYSGEEQYF
TRBJ1-1,.,TRBV27,CASSLFQQGSAFF
TRBJ2-1,.,TRBV12-5,CASGLAGGYNEQFF
TRBJ1-4,.,TRBV25-1,CASSKARTGGPTNEKLFF
TRBJ1-5,once,TRBV27,CASSMDRYSNQPQHF
TRBJ2-7,once,TRBV5-1,CASSEAGDSCEQYF
TRBJ2-1,.,TRBV5-1,CASSWTSRVNEQFF
TRBJ2-1,.,TRBV10-2,CASSVSREAPYNEQFF
TRBJ2-2,few,TRBV19,CASSPGEGGLGELFF
TRBJ2-5,once,TRBV19,CASRGTSGRVQETQYF
TRBJ2-7,.,TRBV25-1,CASSVTDRGYEQYF
TRBJ1-2,.,TRBV6-5,CASSYSGSGVKDGYTF
TRBJ2-1,.,TRBV27,CASSWTETRDEQFF
TRBJ2-1,.,TRBV5-1,CASSQLAADNEQFF
TRBJ1-1,.,TRBV4-1,CASSQSDWFTEAFF
TRBJ2-1,once,TRBV30,CAWSVGLAGGLFF
TRBJ1-2,few,TRBV11-2,CASSLQALSGGYTF